The text below deals with one T cell receptor beta chain. These data are taken from a study of cytomegalovirus exposure and HLA in healthy donors. Study overall: T cells numbering about 180 million yielded around 120 million unique TCR beta sequences in an earlier analysis.

Germline-derived CDR1 and CDR2 are MDHEN and SYDVKM. The CDR3 runs 14 residues. V lost 7 bases and J lost 1, with 13 bases in between. Use of 60 Vbeta and 13 Jbeta primers characterized the PCR. The assay was immunoSEQ multiplex PCR, and TCRdb's table has in-frame clones only and misses some. Of 150,000 to 200,000 clones listed, roughly 84% were seen once; the top ten hold roughly 1%. This TCR was sampled from a man aged 25-45 years in good health and CMV-seronegative. Sequenced input: PBMCs. V gene TRBV28 combines with J gene TRBJ1-1; the D is unclear. CDR3 sequence (DNA): TGTGCCAGCACCTCGCCCCCAGGGAACACTGAAGCTTTCTTT. This codes for CASTSPPGNTEAFF.